This T cell receptor beta chain was captured in a study of breast tumors, draining lymph nodes, adjacent tissues. Findings of the study overall: Luminal-like breast cancer showed significantly greater tumor-nontumor repertoire similarity than basal-like breast cancer did. Compared with lymph nodes, tumors were less diverse; compared with nontumor tissue, more. Data only fit, rather than demonstrated, lymph node origin of most tumor T cells. Most tumor T cells seemingly derive from lymph node, then expand in tumor.

TCRdb called the multiplex PCR reads again in MiXCR, with one record for every CDR3 protein. This repertoire shows a few hundred thousand distinct CDR3 sequences, under 40% found once; its top ten account for approximately 3.5%. The V gene end was trimmed by 5 bases and the J gene end by 6 bases; junction bases not matched to a gene: 9. The germline gives CDR1 DFQATT, CDR2 SNEGSKA (reference sequence). CDR3 size: 13 residues. On this clonotype itself: Its matching antigen is unknown.

The lymph nodes were axillary draining lymph nodes from breast cancer patients. This chain links TRBV20-1 with TRBJ1-1, with 7 bases matching TRBD1. Material for sequencing was axillary lymph node tissue. This receptor was taken from a female donor with breast cancer. Some clones in this sample may be carry-over from other donors' samples. CDR3 protein: CSAQGRGLAEAFF. In nucleotides, the CDR3 is TGCAGTGCTCAAGGGAGGGGGCTCGCTGAAGCTTTCTTT.